This T cell receptor beta chain emerged from a study of OX40 agonist ivuxolimab in advanced cancers. Study context: With a range of roughly 20 to 80, age averaged about 58 years, and 75% to 90% were male.

This clone was seen only once. Its target is not known. Germline CDR1 and CDR2: SEHNR and FQNEAQ (reference sequence). The V end was cut by 0 bases, the J end by 4 bases, with 6 bases between. This CDR3 spans 13 amino acids. Study-level results: Expanded clones tended on average to be more numerous among CD8+ T cells than CD4+.

Assay: immunoSEQ multiplex PCR; the TCRdb copy retains only in-frame clones and omits some. The sample lists 70,000 to 90,000 clones; approximately 90% were seen once. The specimen comprised CD4+ or CD8+ T cells sorted from blood, sampled in a trial of the OX40 agonist ivuxolimab. This clonotype originated in an adult with an advanced solid tumor such as melanoma, head and neck, liver or kidney cancer. The chain employs TRBV7-9 and TRBJ1-2; no definite D call. Here the CDR3 DNA reads TGTGCCAGCAGCTTAGCTGGGGTCTATGGCTACACCTTC. It is translated as CASSLAGVYGYTF.